This section outlines one TCR beta chain sequence together with its context. Its antigen is not identified. V was cut by 5 bases and J by 4 bases, with 17 bases left in between. Germline V gene lookup returns CDR1 SEHNR and CDR2 FQNEAQ (reference sequence). The CDR3 covers 15 residues. The source of the sample is a study of cytomegalovirus exposure and HLA in healthy donors. Both 60 Vbeta primers and 13 Jbeta primers went into the PCR. Libraries were prepared by immunoSEQ multiplex PCR; TCRdb keeps only in-frame clonotypes and omits some of them. Among 130,000 or so clones listed, roughly 78% were seen once. Study observations and caveats: Within a later analysis, the majority of CMV-associated TCR beta chains appeared HLA-restricted. In a later analysis, parvovirus B19, influenza, CMV and Epstein-Barr virus appeared linked to several top co-occurrence clusters.

This rearrangement joins TRBV7-9 to TRBJ1-1, with D perhaps matching TRBD1 (5 bases). Sequenced sample: PBMCs. The TCR sequence derives from a man younger than 30 in good health and CMV-seropositive. CDR3 loop: CASSPRGGGTTEAFF. DNA of the CDR3: TGTGCCAGCAGCCCCCGCGGGGGGGGGACCACTGAAGCTTTCTTT. The full variable domain, its missing parts supplied by reference TRBV7-9 and TRBJ1-1, is DTGVSQNPRHKITKRGQNVTFRCDPISEHNRLYWYRQTLGQGPEFLTYFQNEAQLEKSRLLSDRFSAERPKGSFSTLEIQRTEQGDSAMYLCASSPRGGGTTEAFFGQGTRLTVV.